Described below is a single TCR beta chain sequence and its context. Its specificity is unknown. Via MiXCR, TCRdb re-called the 5' RACE reads, giving one row per CDR3 protein. The sample records roughly 500,000 distinct CDR3 sequences, 20% being singletons. Germline lookup yields CDR1 SGDLS and CDR2 YYNGEE. There are 17 residues in the CDR3. V lost 3 bases, J lost 3 bases, and 20 bases lay in between. This specimen belongs to a study of T-cell memory formation after mild COVID-19. Study details: Largely, the TCR clusters proved donor specific. Whole-study findings and limits: A subset of responding clones appeared in pre-infection memory, suggesting cross-reactive memory joined. CD4+ contracting clones were mainly CM and EM; CD8+ ones, EMRA. Clones shrinking between day 15 and 85 showed a balanced CD4/CD8 split, and those that grew later tilted toward CD4+.

The chain uses TRBV9 and TRBJ2-3; D tentatively reads TRBD1 or TRBD2 (5 bases each). The TCR comes from an adult woman who had mild COVID-19 (a few samples of this study predate the infection). Cell type and time point are not known. The sample comprised PBMCs or a T cell subset sorted from them (not recorded which). CDR3 protein: CASSAYMGVLETDTQYF. As DNA, the CDR3 is TGTGCCAGCAGCGCCTACATGGGGGTATTGGAGACAGATACGCAGTATTTT.